The 9 T cell receptor beta chains below come from one sample, sequenced in a study of CD8+ T cells in alopecia areata. Reverse transcription of extracted RNA yielded cDNA, which provided the sequencing template. Generated by immunoSEQ multiplex PCR, the TCRdb table keeps only in-frame clones and is missing some. The table has approximately 180,000 clones, about 60% seen once; the top ten hold about 14%. This material consisted of CD4+ T cells sorted from blood, taken at week 0. These receptors were taken from a human donor with alopecia areata.

The chain carries TRBV14 and TRBJ1-2; 9 nucleotides agree with TRBD1. The CDR3 is 16 residues long. Germline V gene lookup returns CDR1 SGHDN and CDR2 FVKESK. J gave up 8 bases and V 3 bases, and 13 bases lay outside the gene matches. CDR3 residues: CASSHFRDRDVGGYTF. The DNA of the CDR3 is TGTGCCAGCAGCCACTTCCGGGACAGGGACGTCGGCGGCTACACCTTC.

The chain couples TRBV29-1 to TRBJ2-5, with TRBD2 matching over 9 bases. In germline, CDR1 is SQVTM, CDR2 ANQGSEA. The CDR3 has 12 residues. J gave up 7 bases and V 6 bases, and 6 bases lay outside the gene matches. CDR3 amino acids: CSVWTSAGTQYF. The CDR3 DNA reads as TGCAGCGTGTGGACTAGCGCAGGGACCCAGTACTTC.

There are a few counts of this clone. The chain employs TRBV6-6 and TRBJ2-3; TRBD2 might be the D (5 bases). The V and J ends lost 7 bases and 4 bases respectively, with 21 bases between them. Germline assignment: CDR1 MNHNY and CDR2 SVGAGI (reference sequence). The CDR3 has 16 amino acids. The CDR3 bases are TGTGCCAGCACCAAGGCGGTGGGAGAGTCGGCAGATACGCAGTATTTT. This codes for CASTKAVGESADTQYF.

This clone has only a few counts. The chain couples TRBV2 to TRBJ2-4; D may be TRBD2 (7 bases). Germline lookup yields CDR1 SNHLY and CDR2 FYNNEI. Between the trimmed V and J ends, which lost 7 bases and 8 bases, there was a span of 18 bases. The CDR3 has 14 amino acids. Here the CDR3 reads CASTAGAGVDIQYF. CDR3 bases: TGTGCCAGCACCGCGGGGGCTGGTGTGGACATTCAGTACTTC.

The rearrangement links TRBV4-1 to TRBJ2-5, with D possibly being TRBD1 (5 bases). V was clipped by 1 base and J by 5 bases, with 11 bases between them. The germline V gene encodes CDR1 MGHRA and CDR2 YSYEKL. The CDR3 loop spans 14 amino acids. CDR3 sequence reads: CASSQVGRWETQYF. The CDR3 DNA reads TGCGCCAGCAGCCAAGTGGGGCGGTGGGAGACCCAGTACTTC.

The gene calls are TRBV29-1 and TRBJ1-1, with a weak D call TRBD1 (5 bases). Trimming shortened V by 6 bases and J by 1 base, and 9 bases separated the two germline ends. Germline V gives CDR1 SQVTM, CDR2 ANQGSEA. The CDR3 contains 12 residues. CDR3 protein: CSVRQRNTEAFF. Here the CDR3 DNA reads TGCAGCGTGAGACAGAGGAACACTGAAGCTTTCTTT.

V is TRBV29-1 and J is TRBJ2-3, with D unclear. Trimming left V 4 bases short and J 2 bases short, with 13 bases between. CDR1 and CDR2 from the germline V gene are SQVTM and ANQGSEA. This CDR3 is 14 amino acids long. CDR3 amino acids: CSVVGRQSTDTQYF. In DNA form, the CDR3 reads TGCAGCGTTGTAGGACGACAATCCACAGATACGCAGTATTTT.

This clone was counted between two and nine times. V and J are TRBV29-1 and TRBJ2-3; D gene unclear. The V gene's germline CDR1 is SQVTM and CDR2 ANQGSEA. The CDR3 sequence is 11 residues long. The CDR3 spells CSLIDVYTQYF. The CDR3 region has the DNA TGCAGTTTAATAGACGTTTATACGCAGTATTTT.

The chain recombines TRBV5-1 with TRBJ2-7, with D perhaps given as TRBD1 or TRBD2 (5 bases each). Trimming left V 4 bases short and J 2 bases short, with 10 bases between. CDR1 SGHRS and CDR2 YFSETQ come from the germline V gene. The CDR3 totals 13 residues. The CDR3 loop reads CASSRGNAYEQYF. The CDR3 nucleotides read TGCGCCAGCAGCCGGGGCAACGCCTACGAGCAGTACTTC.